This is a list of T cell receptor beta chains from one sample in a study of T cells in Graves' hyperthyroidism and ophthalmopathy. TCRdb re-called the multiplex PCR reads through MiXCR, storing one row per CDR3 protein. The repertoire has approximately 640,000 distinct CDR3 sequences, 40% to 55% of them found once; the top ten carry less than 9%. The source material was peripheral blood or thyroid tissue (not recorded which). Source of these receptors: an adult man with Graves' disease, either hyperthyroidism or ophthalmopathy (not recorded which). Each CDR3 is given with its conserved first and last residue. The D gene is left open where the match is weak. Size is omitted from some rows. Given values are once, few, many or a class for expanded clones.

>.|TRBJ1-4|.|TRBV6-1
TGTGCCAGCAGTGAAAGTCGTCGTGGGGGCCAGGAAAAACTGTTTTTT
CASSESRRGGQEKLFF
>.|TRBJ1-4|.|TRBV20-1
TGCAGTGCTAGAGCATCTAGCGGGGCGATGCCAACTAATGAAAAACTGTTTTTT
CSARASSGAMPTNEKLFF
>.|TRBJ1-2|.|TRBV10-3
TGTGCCACGACCGGCCCGGTGGGCTATGGCTACACCTTC
CATTGPVGYGYTF
>many|TRBJ1-6|.|TRBV7-8
TGTGCCAGCAGCCAAGGCCCCCGTGCACCCCTCCACTTT
CASSQGPRAPLHF
>few|TRBJ1-6|.|TRBV7-8
TGTGCCAGCAGCCAAGAGGCAGGGGCGAGATCACCCCTCCACTTT
CASSQEAGARSPLHF
>.|TRBJ1-1|.|TRBV7-9
TGTGCCAGCAAGGACCGTGGGGGTTTCTTT
CASKDRGGFF
>few|TRBJ2-7|.|TRBV5-1
TGCGCCAGCAGCTTGGGGGTGGGACCACAATACGAGCAGTACTTC
CASSLGVGPQYEQYF
>.|TRBJ1-4|.|TRBV9
TGTGCCAGCAGCCAAAACCCGGCGAATGAAAAACTGTTTTTT
CASSQNPANEKLFF
>.|TRBJ1-1|TRBD1|TRBV12-3/TRBV12-4
TGTGCCAGCAGACCGAGACAGGGCACTGAAGCTTTCTTT
CASRPRQGTEAFF
>few|TRBJ2-7|TRBD1|TRBV5-4
TGTGCCAGCAGCCCAACCGGACAGGGTGGCTACGAGCAGTACTTC
CASSPTGQGGYEQYF
>.|TRBJ1-1|.|TRBV9
TGTGCCAGCAGCCTGACCCTCAACATGAACACTGAAGCTTTCTTT
CASSLTLNMNTEAFF
>many|TRBJ1-1|.|TRBV7-9
TGTGCCAGCAGCCCTCTTCCCAGGGCTGAAGCTTTCTTT
CASSPLPRAEAFF
>few|TRBJ1-5|.|TRBV12-3/TRBV12-4
TGTGCCAGCAGTCAAGACGGTGGCAATCAGCCCCAGCATTTT
CASSQDGGNQPQHF
>many|TRBJ1-3|.|TRBV7-9
TGTGCCAGCAGCTTCTATTCGTGGCCAGTCGGAAACACCATATATTTT
CASSFYSWPVGNTIYF
>.|TRBJ1-6|.|TRBV6-5
TGTGCCAGCAGTTACGAGCGTGGGGGCAGGGATTCACCCCTCCACTTT
CASSYERGGRDSPLHF
>many|TRBJ1-1|TRBD1|TRBV2
TGTGCCAGCACCGGACAGGGTCTGAACACTGAAGCTTTCTTT
CASTGQGLNTEAFF
>.|TRBJ1-5|TRBD1|TRBV6-1
TGTGCCAGCAGTAGACTTCCGGGACAGGGGTCTCAGCCCCAGCATTTT
CASSRLPGQGSQPQHF
>.|TRBJ1-5|.|TRBV19
TGTGCCTGGAGCCTAGGACAGACCAATCAGCCCCAGCATTTT
CAWSLGQTNQPQHF
>many|TRBJ1-5|TRBD1|TRBV2
TGTGCCAGCAGTCCGACAGGGAGTAGCAATCAGCCCCAGCATTTT
CASSPTGSSNQPQHF
>many|TRBJ1-6|.|TRBV10-3
TGTGCCATCAGTGAGTCGGCGGGGGGCCATTCACCCCTCCACTTT
CAISESAGGHSPLHF
>once|TRBJ2-2|.|TRBV19
TGTGCCAGTAGGACGGTCGCGAACACCGGGGAGCTGTTTTTT
CASRTVANTGELFF
>.|TRBJ1-5|.|TRBV2
TGTGCCAGCAGTTGGGGACAAGGACGGGGCAATCAGCCCCAGCATTTT
CASSWGQGRGNQPQHF
>.|TRBJ1-1|.|TRBV2
TGTGCCAGCAGCTTGGAATTTGTACAGGTACTGAACACTGAAGCTTTCTTT
CASSLEFVQVLNTEAFF
>.|TRBJ2-5|.|TRBV15
TGTGCCACCAGCACCGGCAATGGGGAGACCCAGTACTTC
CATSTGNGETQYF
>many|TRBJ2-5|.|TRBV2
TGTGCCAGCAGTGATAGGCCAGCCCAAGAGACCCAGTACTTC
CASSDRPAQETQYF
>few|TRBJ1-1|TRBD1|TRBV4-3
TGCGCCAGCAGCCAAGATATCCCAGGGGGCGCGGGAGTGGGAGCTTTCTTT
CASSQDIPGGAGVGAFF
>many|TRBJ1-1|TRBD1|TRBV29-1
TGCAGCGCCTCCGGGACAGGGCTGAACACTGAAGCTTTCTTT
CSASGTGLNTEAFF
>.|TRBJ2-2|TRBD1|TRBV29-1
TGCAGCGTTGAAGACCCGGACAGGGTCACGGTCACCGGGGAGCTGTTTTTT
CSVEDPDRVTVTGELFF
>.|TRBJ2-2|TRBD2|TRBV7-9
TGTGCCAGCAGTGGGGGGACTAGCGGGTTCACCGGGGAGCTGTTTTTT
CASSGGTSGFTGELFF
>.|TRBJ2-7|TRBD1|TRBV7-9
TGTACCAGCAGCGTGGGACCCGGGACAGGGTCCTACGAGCAGTACTTC
CTSSVGPGTGSYEQYF
>once|TRBJ1-2|TRBD1|TRBV7-3
TGTGCCAGCAGCGTCGGGGACAGGAGCTATGGCTACACCTTC
CASSVGDRSYGYTF
>many|TRBJ1-5|.|TRBV6-6
TGTGCCAGCATCACTGGGGACAGCAATCAGCCCCAGCATTTT
CASITGDSNQPQHF
>few|TRBJ1-6|TRBD1|TRBV5-6
TGTGCCAGCAGCTTGAGGACAGGGGGCCGTAATTCACCCCTCCACTTT
CASSLRTGGRNSPLHF
>.|TRBJ2-7|TRBD2|TRBV7-9
TGTGCCAGCAGCTGGGGACTAGCGGGAGGGCCTAACGAGCAGTACTTC
CASSWGLAGGPNEQYF
>few|TRBJ2-7|TRBD1|TRBV7-9
TGTGCCAGCAGCTCGACAGGGAAGGGTGACGAGCAGTACTTC
CASSSTGKGDEQYF
>many|TRBJ1-1|TRBD1|TRBV5-1
TGCGCCAGCAGCCAATCGACAGGGGAAGCTTTCTTT
CASSQSTGEAFF
>.|TRBJ1-2|.|TRBV6-1
TGTGCCAGCAGTCCGGGACGGATCTATGGCTACACCTTC
CASSPGRIYGYTF
>many|TRBJ2-2|.|TRBV7-9
TGTGCCAGCAGAATCGGGCAGGTGAACACCGGGGAGCTGTTTTTT
CASRIGQVNTGELFF
>.|TRBJ2-7|.|TRBV7-8
TGTGCCAGCAGCTTCGACGGACCAAGCAATCAGCCCCAGCAGTACTTC
CASSFDGPSNQPQQYF
>many|TRBJ1-1|.|TRBV7-9
TGTGCCAGCAGCACAACCGGGCCCAGACGCACAGCTTTCTTT
CASSTTGPRRTAFF
>.|TRBJ2-2|TRBD2|TRBV7-3
TGTGCCAGCAGCTCGGGACTAGCGGGATCGCCCACCGGGGAGCTGTTTTTT
CASSSGLAGSPTGELFF
>.|TRBJ1-4|.|TRBV9
TGTGCCAGCAGCGCCGACAGTTCTAATGAAAAACTGTTTTTT
CASSADSSNEKLFF
>.|TRBJ1-5|.|TRBV5-4
TGTGCCAGCAGCTTGGTCGGGCTACAAGAGACCCAGCATTTT
CASSLVGLQETQHF
>.|TRBJ2-5|.|TRBV6-5
TGTGCCAGCAGGTCTGCGCAGGGGCTCGAGACCCAGTACTTC
CASRSAQGLETQYF
>few|TRBJ1-2|.|TRBV20-1
TGCAGTGATCTGGACAAGGATTGGGGGGTCTATGGCTACACCTTC
CSDLDKDWGVYGYTF
>.|TRBJ1-5|.|TRBV20-1
TGCAGTGCTAGAGATCCAGGTTTGGGGCCCCAGCATTTT
CSARDPGLGPQHF
>.|TRBJ2-7|TRBD2|TRBV10-3
TGTGCCAGCAACAGGACTAGCGGGAGGGTTGGTTACGAGCAGTACTTC
CASNRTSGRVGYEQYF
>.|TRBJ2-7|.|TRBV10-3
TGTGCCAGCAGTGAGGGCAGGGACGAGAAGTACTTC
CASSEGRDEKYF
>.|TRBJ2-5|.|TRBV7-3
TGTGCCAGCAGCTTGAGCGGGCAGGGTGAGGAGACCCAGTACTTC
CASSLSGQGEETQYF
>.|TRBJ1-1|.|TRBV2
TGTGCCAGCAGTGAATGGAGGTATGAAGCTTTCTTT
CASSEWRYEAFF
>.|TRBJ2-7|.|TRBV5-6
TGTGCCAGCAGCTTGTACCAGGGCTCCTACGAGCAGTACTTC
CASSLYQGSYEQYF
>.|TRBJ1-1|TRBD1|TRBV12-3/TRBV12-4
TGTGCCAGCAGTCCCCGGGACAGAGTGGGGAACACTGAAGCTTTCTTT
CASSPRDRVGNTEAFF